This T cell receptor (beta chain) originates from a study of T-cell memory formation after mild COVID-19. This CDR3 region has 15 residues. Germline CDR1 and CDR2: LNHNV and YYDKDF (reference sequence). Trimming shortened V by 4 bases and J by 1 base, and 13 bases separated the two germline ends. TCRdb processed the 5' RACE reads anew with MiXCR; each CDR3 protein has one entry. The top ten hold about an eighth of the sample, which has some 410,000 distinct CDR3 sequences, more than 20% seen once. V gene TRBV15 combines with J gene TRBJ2-5; D remains ambiguous. This TCR derives from an adult woman who had mild COVID-19 (a few samples of this study predate the infection). Cell type and time point are not known. The sequencing sample was made of PBMCs or a T cell subset sorted from them (not recorded which). CDR3 DNA: TGTGCCACCAGCACGGGCCTGACCCCCCAAGAGACCCAGTACTTC. Its translation is CATSTGLTPQETQYF.